This TCR beta chain appears in the sequencing data of a study of identical twins. V dropped 4 bases and J dropped 2; count of bases not matched to a gene: 8. This CDR3 spans 19 amino acids. Germline V gives CDR1 SGHRS, CDR2 YFSETQ. All donors comprised healthy Caucasians. MiXCR, run by TCRdb on the 5' RACE reads, gives a single entry per CDR3 protein. This table holds approximately 600,000 distinct CDR3 sequences, 7% to 7.5% found once. This clonotype was counted only a few times. The same data also went into a second study, on yellow fever vaccine responses in identical twins.

The chain combines TRBV5-1 with TRBJ2-6, with TRBD2 matching over 14 bases. This sequence was found in a young woman in good health. The sample comprised PBMCs. The CDR3 DNA sequence: TGCGCCAGCAGCCCCTTAACGGGACTAGCGGGAGCTGGGGCCAACGTCCTGACTTTC. It is translated as CASSPLTGLAGAGANVLTF.